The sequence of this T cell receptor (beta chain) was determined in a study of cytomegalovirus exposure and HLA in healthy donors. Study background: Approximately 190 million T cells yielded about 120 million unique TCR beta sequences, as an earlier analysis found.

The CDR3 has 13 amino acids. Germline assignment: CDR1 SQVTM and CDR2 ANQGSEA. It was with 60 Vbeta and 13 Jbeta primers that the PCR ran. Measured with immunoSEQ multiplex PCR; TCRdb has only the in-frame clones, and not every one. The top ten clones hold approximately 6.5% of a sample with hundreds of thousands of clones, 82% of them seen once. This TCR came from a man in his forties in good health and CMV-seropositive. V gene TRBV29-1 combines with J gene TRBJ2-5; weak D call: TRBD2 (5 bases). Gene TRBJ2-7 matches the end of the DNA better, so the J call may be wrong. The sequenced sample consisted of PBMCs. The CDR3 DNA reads TGCAGCGTTTTCCAGGACTGGTCCTACGAGCAGTACTTC. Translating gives CSVFQDWSYEQYF.